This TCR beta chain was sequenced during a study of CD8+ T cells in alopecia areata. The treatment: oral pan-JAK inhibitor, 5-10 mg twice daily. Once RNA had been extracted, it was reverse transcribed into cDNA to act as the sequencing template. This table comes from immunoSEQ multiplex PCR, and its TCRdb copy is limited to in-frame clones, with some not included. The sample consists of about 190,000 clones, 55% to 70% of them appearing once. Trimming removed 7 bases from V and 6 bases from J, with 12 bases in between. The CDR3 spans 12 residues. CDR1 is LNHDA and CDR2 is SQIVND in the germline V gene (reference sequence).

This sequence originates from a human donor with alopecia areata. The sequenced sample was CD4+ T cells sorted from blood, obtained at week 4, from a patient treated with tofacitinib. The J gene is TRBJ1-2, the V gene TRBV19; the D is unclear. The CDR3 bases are TGTGCCAGTACCGGGAGGTGGGATGGCTACACCTTC. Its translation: CASTGRWDGYTF.